This TCR beta chain was profiled in a study of identical twins. Study-wide results and limits: Within beta out-of-frame sequences, the excess sharing observed between twins was weaker.

MiXCR, run by TCRdb on the 5' RACE reads, gives a single entry per CDR3 protein. The table has 700,000 or so distinct CDR3 sequences, more than 6.5% seen once. Comment on this clonotype: Antigen specificity is unknown.

The length of the CDR3 is 19 residues. Germline V gene lookup returns CDR1 WNHNN and CDR2 SYGVQD (reference sequence). The V gene end was trimmed by 0 bases and the J gene end by 3 bases; junction bases not matched to a gene: 11. The sample was also reused in another study, on yellow fever vaccine responses in identical twins.

The clonotype was recovered from a woman under 30 in good health. Sequencing was carried out using PBMCs. The rearrangement joins TRBV10-1 to TRBJ2-2, with TRBD2 matching 9 bases. CDR3 loop: CASSESLVTSGSHTGELFF. CDR3 DNA: TGCGCCAGCAGTGAGTCGTTAGTGACTAGCGGTTCGCACACCGGGGAGCTGTTTTTT.